This TCR beta chain was found in a study of cytomegalovirus exposure and HLA in healthy donors. Study results and limitations: Many donors shared some public TCRs, even though most TCR sequences were rare.

Primers included in the PCR were 60 Vbeta and 13 Jbeta primers. Per the original methods: The count from a later analysis was tens of millions of unique TCR beta chains, 9.5 million to 13 million of them shared. Data came from immunoSEQ multiplex PCR; TCRdb stores just in-frame clones and leaves some out. V and J calls and clone size are those listed in that table; D and trimming were worked out from the DNA. The sample holds about 150,000 clones; over 60% are singletons and the top ten take approximately 4%. Comments on this clone: Its antigen is still unknown.

The sample consisted of PBMCs. This sequence was found in a woman aged 40 to 49 in good health and CMV-seronegative.

DNA for the CDR3: TGTGCCAGCAGCTGGGGGACAGCTCGCAATCAGCCCCAGCATTTT. Its translation is CASSWGTARNQPQHF. The genes are TRBV2 and TRBJ1-5; 7 nucleotides agree with TRBD1. V shed 6 bases, J shed 2 bases, and the junction held 7 bases outside the gene matches. Germline CDR1 reads SNHLY; CDR2 reads FYNNEI. The CDR3 is made up of 15 amino acids.